This TCR beta chain was retrieved from a study of beta chain features in type 1 diabetes. Study results and caveats: Possibly, sequencing cDNA over-represented cells that had high TCR expression levels. Moderately but significantly shorter TCRB CDR3s were found in Type 1 diabetes patients in all four CD4+ subsets.

Per the germline V gene, CDR1 is ENHRY and CDR2 is SYGVKD. The CDR3 has 13 amino acids. The V end lost 10 bases, the J end lost 5 bases, and 17 bases lay between the germline ends. Expressed TCRB transcripts were sequenced after all isolated RNA was converted to cDNA. The protocol was immunoSEQ multiplex PCR, while the TCRdb copy is restricted to in-frame clones and leaves out a portion. In the table there are about 160,000 clones, 6.5% to 8.5% of which are singletons. The sample holds a few counts of this clone. The antigen remains unidentified. Every single donor gave one heparinised blood draw, and these averaged around 120 mL.

Sequenced: central memory CD4+ T cells from blood. The TCR originated in a man younger than 30 with type 1 diabetes. The chain is built from TRBV10-3 and TRBJ2-5; the D gene is possibly TRBD2 (6 bases). DNA of the CDR3: TGTGCCAGCTCCCTAGGTGGGGGGGAGACCCAGTACTTC. Translated, it gives CASSLGGGETQYF.